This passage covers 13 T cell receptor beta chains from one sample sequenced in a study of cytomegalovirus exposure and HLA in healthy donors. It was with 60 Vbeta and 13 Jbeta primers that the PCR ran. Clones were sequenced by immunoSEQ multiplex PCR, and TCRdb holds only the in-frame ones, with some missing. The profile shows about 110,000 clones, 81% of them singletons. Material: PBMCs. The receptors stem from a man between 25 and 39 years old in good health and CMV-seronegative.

The CDR3 DNA reads as TGTGCCAGCAGATGGCGGGGACAGGGCTCCTACAATGAGCAGTTCTTC. Its protein is CASRWRGQGSYNEQFF. This sequence joins TRBV5-6 and TRBJ2-1, with 9 bases that match TRBD1. CDR1 and CDR2 (germline): SGHDT, YYEEEE. The CDR3 sequence is 16 residues long. V was pared by 5 bases and J by 0 bases, with 6 bases of the junction left unmatched.

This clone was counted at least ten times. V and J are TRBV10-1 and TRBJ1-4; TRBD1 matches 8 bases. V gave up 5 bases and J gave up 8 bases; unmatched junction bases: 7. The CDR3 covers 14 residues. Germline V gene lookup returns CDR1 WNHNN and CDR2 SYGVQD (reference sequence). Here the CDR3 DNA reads TGCGCCAGCAGTTCGGACAGGGAAGGAGAAAAACTGTTTTTT. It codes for CASSSDREGEKLFF.

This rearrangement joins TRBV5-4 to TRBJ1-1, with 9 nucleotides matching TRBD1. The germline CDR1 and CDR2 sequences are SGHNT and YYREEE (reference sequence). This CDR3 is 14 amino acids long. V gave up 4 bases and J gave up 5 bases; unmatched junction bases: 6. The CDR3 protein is CASSPGQGGTEAFF. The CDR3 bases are TGTGCCAGCAGCCCGGGACAGGGTGGTACTGAAGCTTTCTTT.

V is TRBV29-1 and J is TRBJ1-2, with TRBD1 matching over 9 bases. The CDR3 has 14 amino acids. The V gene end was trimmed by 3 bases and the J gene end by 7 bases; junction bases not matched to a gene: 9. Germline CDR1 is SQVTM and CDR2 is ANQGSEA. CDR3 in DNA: TGCAGCGTTGAGAGGGCACAGGGGGCGGGTGGCTACACCTTC. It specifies CSVERAQGAGGYTF.

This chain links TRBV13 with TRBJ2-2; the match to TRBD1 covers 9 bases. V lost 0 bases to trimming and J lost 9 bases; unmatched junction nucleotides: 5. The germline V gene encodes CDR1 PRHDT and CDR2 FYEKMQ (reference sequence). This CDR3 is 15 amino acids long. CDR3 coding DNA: TGTGCCAGCAGCTTAGGGACAGGGGGGAAAAGGGAGCTGTTTTTT. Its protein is CASSLGTGGKRELFF.

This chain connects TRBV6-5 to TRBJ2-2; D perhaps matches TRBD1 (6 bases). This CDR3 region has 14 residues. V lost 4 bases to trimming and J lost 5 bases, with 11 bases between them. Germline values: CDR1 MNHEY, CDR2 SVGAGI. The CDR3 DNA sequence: TGTGCCAGCAGTTGGGGGCCGGGAACCGGGGAGCTGTTTTTT. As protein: CASSWGPGTGELFF.

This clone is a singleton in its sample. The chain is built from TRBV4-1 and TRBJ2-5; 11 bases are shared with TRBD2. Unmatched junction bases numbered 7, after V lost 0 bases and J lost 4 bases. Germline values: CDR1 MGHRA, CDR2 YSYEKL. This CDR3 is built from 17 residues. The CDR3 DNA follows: TGCGCCAGCAGCCAAGATAGGGGAACTAGCGGGAGAGAGACCCAGTACTTC. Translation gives CASSQDRGTSGRETQYF.

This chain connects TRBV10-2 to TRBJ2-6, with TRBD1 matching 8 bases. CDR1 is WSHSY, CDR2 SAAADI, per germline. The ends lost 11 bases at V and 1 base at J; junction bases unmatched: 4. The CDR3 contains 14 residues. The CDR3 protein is CAGRTGSGANVLTF. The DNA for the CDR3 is TGCGCCGGGAGGACAGGGTCTGGGGCCAACGTCCTGACTTTC.

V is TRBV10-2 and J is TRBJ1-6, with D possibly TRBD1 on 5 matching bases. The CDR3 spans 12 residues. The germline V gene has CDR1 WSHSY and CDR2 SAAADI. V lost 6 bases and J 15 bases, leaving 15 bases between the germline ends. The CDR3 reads CASRDRPGDLHF. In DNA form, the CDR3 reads TGCGCCAGCAGAGACCGCCCGGGGGACCTCCACTTT.

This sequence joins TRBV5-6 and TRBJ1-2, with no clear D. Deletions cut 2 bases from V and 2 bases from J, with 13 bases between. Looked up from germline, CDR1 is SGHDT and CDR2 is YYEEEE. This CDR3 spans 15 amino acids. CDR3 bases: TGTGCCAGCAGCTTCTGGGAGGTAGGGAACTATGGCTACACCTTC. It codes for CASSFWEVGNYGYTF. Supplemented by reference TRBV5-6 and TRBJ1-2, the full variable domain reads DAGVTQSPTHLIKTRGQQVTLRCSPKSGHDTVSWYQQALGQGPQFIFQYYEEEERQRGNFPDRFSGHQFPNYSSELNVNALLLGDSALYLCASSFWEVGNYGYTFGSGTRLTVV.

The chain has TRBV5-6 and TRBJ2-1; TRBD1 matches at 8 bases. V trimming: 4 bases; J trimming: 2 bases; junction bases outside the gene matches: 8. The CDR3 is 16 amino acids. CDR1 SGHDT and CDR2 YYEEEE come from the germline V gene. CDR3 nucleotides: TGTGCCAGCAGCCCCGTAACAGGGGGGACCTACAATGAGCAGTTCTTC. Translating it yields CASSPVTGGTYNEQFF.

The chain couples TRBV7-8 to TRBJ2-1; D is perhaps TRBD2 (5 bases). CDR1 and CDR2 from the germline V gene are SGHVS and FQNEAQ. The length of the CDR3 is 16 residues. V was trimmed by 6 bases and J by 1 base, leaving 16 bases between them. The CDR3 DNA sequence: TGTGCCAGCAGACAAATCCCGGGATTTTCCTACAATGAGCAGTTCTTC. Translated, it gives CASRQIPGFSYNEQFF.

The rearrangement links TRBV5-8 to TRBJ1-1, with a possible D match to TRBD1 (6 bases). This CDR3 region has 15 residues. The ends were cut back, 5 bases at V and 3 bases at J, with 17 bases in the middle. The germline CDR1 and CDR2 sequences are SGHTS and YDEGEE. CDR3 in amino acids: CASSSWGRWDTEAFF. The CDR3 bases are TGTGCCAGCAGTTCGTGGGGGCGGTGGGACACTGAAGCTTTCTTT.